These 19 T cell receptor beta chains came from one sample sequenced in a study of T cells in Graves' hyperthyroidism and ophthalmopathy. Researchers took RNA transcripts and amplified the TCR beta CDR3 regions from them. In the first-round RT-PCR of the TCR CDR3, the HTBI primer set was used. Each CDR3 protein is one row after TCRdb ran MiXCR on the multiplex PCR reads. The sample lists hundreds of thousands of distinct CDR3 sequences; approximately 20% were seen once. Sequenced material: blood. The receptors here all came from a man aged 30-40 years with Graves' ophthalmopathy.

This sequence joins TRBV28 and TRBJ2-2, with 7 bases aligning to TRBD2. From germline, CDR1 is MDHEN and CDR2 SYDVKM. The trim removed 3 bases at V and 7 bases at J, leaving 5 bases unmatched. CDR3 length equals 14 residues. In DNA, the CDR3 is TGTGCCAGCAGTTTCGGGACTATCAGCGGGGAGCTGTTTTTT. This encodes CASSFGTISGELFF.

The J gene is TRBJ2-7, the V gene TRBV5-1; TRBD2 agrees at 11 bases. V was clipped by 2 bases and J by 6 bases; unmatched bases: 4. Per the germline V gene, CDR1 is SGHRS and CDR2 is YFSETQ. The CDR3 consists of 14 residues. The CDR3 protein is CASSFSGRAIEQYF. The CDR3 region has the DNA TGCGCCAGCAGCTTTAGCGGGAGGGCCATCGAGCAGTACTTC.

The chain couples TRBV6-5 to TRBJ2-5; D gene ambiguous. Trimming took off 2 bases at V and 7 bases at J, with 11 bases between the two ends. Germline CDR1 is MNHEY and CDR2 is SVGAGI. This CDR3 contains 13 residues. The CDR3 sequence: CASSYTAPGTQYF. DNA of the CDR3: TGTGCCAGCAGTTACACGGCCCCAGGGACCCAGTACTTC.

This chain links TRBV4-1 with TRBJ2-7, with TRBD2 matching over 7 bases. The CDR3 is made up of 17 amino acids. V shed 0 bases and J 0 bases; nucleotides not matched to a gene: 8. Per germline, CDR1 MGHRA and CDR2 YSYEKL. The CDR3 region is CASSQDLSGLDSYEQYF. CDR3 coding DNA: TGCGCCAGCAGCCAAGATCTTAGCGGGTTGGACTCCTACGAGCAGTACTTC.

This clonotype was counted between two and nine times. This chain joins TRBV5-6 and TRBJ2-1; D is uncertain. This CDR3 region has 16 residues. The V gene lost 4 bases and the J gene lost 1 base, with 15 bases spanning the gap. Germline V gene sequence: CDR1 SGHDT, CDR2 YYEEEE. CDR3 sequence: CASSPLTRPSYNEQFF. The CDR3 bases are TGTGCCAGCAGCCCCCTGACCCGACCTTCCTACAATGAGCAGTTCTTC.

In this sample, this clonotype turned up many times. The chain recombines TRBV2 with TRBJ2-3, with TRBD2 identical over 12 bases. Germline V CDR1 and CDR2: SNHLY, FYNNEI. The CDR3 covers 15 residues. V was clipped by 6 bases and J by 8 bases; unmatched bases: 9. In nucleotides, the CDR3 is TGTGCCAGCAGCCTTACTAGCGGGAGGTACGGTACGCAGTATTTT. It yields the protein CASSLTSGRYGTQYF.

The gene calls are TRBV28 and TRBJ1-2, with no clear D. Germline loops: CDR1 MDHEN, CDR2 SYDVKM. With 6 bases removed from V and 4 bases from J, the gap between germline ends came to 12 bases. This CDR3 contains 13 residues. The CDR3 sequence: CASSPPGVYGYTF. The CDR3 DNA sequence: TGTGCCAGCAGCCCACCTGGCGTCTATGGCTACACCTTC.

This clonotype was recorded at least ten times. The chain carries TRBV28 and TRBJ2-1; 15 bases match TRBD2. In germline, CDR1 is MDHEN, CDR2 SYDVKM. The CDR3 is 15 amino acids. Trimming cost V 5 bases and J 7 bases; bases outside gene matches: 3. For the CDR3, the DNA is TGTGCCAGCAGTCCCGGACTAGCGGGAGGGAATGAGCAGTTCTTC. It encodes CASSPGLAGGNEQFF.

The chain joins TRBV18 to TRBJ2-3; 7 bases line up with TRBD1. The CDR3 is 15 amino acids. With V trimmed by 1 base and J by 5 bases, 6 bases remained unmatched. Looked up from germline, CDR1 is KGHSH and CDR2 is LQKENI. CDR3 nucleotides: TGTGCCAGCTCACCACAGACAGGGCAGGGAGATACGCAGTATTTT. Translated: CASSPQTGQGDTQYF. Full variable domain (rest looked up from reference TRBV18 and TRBJ2-3): NAGVMQNPRHLVRRRGQEARLRCSPMKGHSHVYWYRQLPEEGLKFMVYLQKENIIDESGMPKERFSAEFPKEGPSILRIQQVVRGDSAAYFCASSPQTGQGDTQYFGPGTRLTVL.

V usage is TRBV6-1 and J usage is TRBJ2-1; D remains ambiguous. Germline CDR1 is MNHNS and CDR2 is SASEGT. Trimming removed 6 bases from V and 9 bases from J, with 15 bases in between. This CDR3 is built from 13 residues. This CDR3 reads CASSTNGWGEQFF. The CDR3 DNA follows: TGTGCCAGCAGCACCAACGGGTGGGGTGAGCAGTTCTTC.

This clonotype has only a few counts. A much more abundant neighbour one base away suggests this may be a read error. A read error is likely, as this CDR3 ends without the conserved phenylalanine or tryptophan. The genes are TRBV11-2 and TRBJ2-7; unclear D gene. Germline V gives CDR1 SGHAT, CDR2 FQNNGV. This CDR3 comprises 15 residues. Trimming shortened V by 4 bases and J by 3 bases, and 16 bases separated the two germline ends. The CDR3 nucleotides are TGTGCCAGCAGCTCTGACACGAATTATTTCTACGAGCAGTACTCC. Protein product: CASSSDTNYFYEQYS.

The chain has TRBV7-6 and TRBJ2-4; TRBD1 matches 10 bases. The CDR3 consists of 14 residues. The ends lost 5 bases at V and 9 bases at J; junction bases unmatched: 7. Germline V gene lookup returns CDR1 SGHVS and CDR2 FNYEAQ. This CDR3 is CASSPTGGDSIQYF. The CDR3 nucleotides are TGTGCCAGCAGCCCGACAGGGGGCGATAGCATTCAGTACTTC.

The table lists this clonotype with a few counts. The genes are TRBV19 and TRBJ2-2; 10 bases align to TRBD2. The germline V gene encodes CDR1 LNHDA and CDR2 SQIVND (reference sequence). Trimming removed 3 bases from V and 5 bases from J; junction bases left unmatched: 12. The CDR3 loop spans 18 amino acids. DNA for the CDR3: TGTGCCAGTAGTATTTTCGGGGCTAGCGGGAGTAGTACCGGGGAGCTGTTTTTT. It encodes CASSIFGASGSSTGELFF. Looking up the rest from reference TRBV19 and TRBJ2-2 gives the full variable domain: DGGITQSPKYLFRKEGQNVTLSCEQNLNHDAMYWYRQDPGQGLRLIYYSQIVNDFQKGDIAEGYSVSREKKESFPLTVTSAQKNPTAFYLCASSIFGASGSSTGELFFGEGSRLTVL.

This clonotype was counted at least ten times. The genes are TRBV20-1 and TRBJ2-1, with D unclear. V lost 5 bases to trimming and J lost 8 bases, with 13 bases between them. Germline assignment: CDR1 DFQATT and CDR2 SNEGSKA (reference sequence). The CDR3 has 12 residues. For the CDR3, the DNA is TGCAGTGCTCTCCCGGTCGGCTATGAGCAGTTCTTC. As protein: CSALPVGYEQFF.

The genes are TRBV14 and TRBJ2-5, with 11 bases aligning to TRBD2. The V segment lost 3 bases and the J segment 0 bases; nucleotides outside the gene matches: 3. Germline CDR1 and CDR2: SGHDN and FVKESK. The CDR3 sequence is 16 residues long. In nucleotides, the CDR3 is TGTGCCAGCAGCCATTTGACTAGCGGGGACCAAGAGACCCAGTACTTC. It is translated as CASSHLTSGDQETQYF.

Many counts were recorded for this clonotype. In DNA, the CDR3 is TGCAGTGCAAGACCCACTAGCGGGAGGGCTCAAGAGACCCAGTACTTC. Protein sequence: CSARPTSGRAQETQYF. The gene calls are TRBV20-1 and TRBJ2-5, with 13 bases lining up with TRBD2. With 6 bases clipped from V and 2 bases from J, the junction kept 9 bases outside the gene matches. The CDR3 totals 16 residues. The germline V gene encodes CDR1 DFQATT and CDR2 SNEGSKA (reference sequence).

This clonotype was seen more than once but under ten times. The chain carries TRBV12-3 or TRBV12-4 and TRBJ2-2; 10 nucleotides align to TRBD2. With V trimmed by 6 bases and J by 4 bases, 5 bases remained unmatched. The length of the CDR3 is 15 residues. The CDR3 protein is CASRRTSGPTGELFF. CDR3 bases: TGTGCCAGCAGGCGGACTAGCGGACCCACCGGGGAGCTGTTTTTT.

In its sample, this clonotype was seen many times. This chain uses TRBV10-3 with TRBJ2-7; 7 bases match TRBD2. The CDR3 length is 15 residues. Germline V gene lookup returns CDR1 ENHRY and CDR2 SYGVKD. V shed 4 bases, J shed 3 bases, and the junction held 9 bases outside the gene matches. The CDR3 DNA is TGTGCCATCAGTGTAGGCGGGGAGGGGATCTACGAGCAGTACTTC. It is translated as CAISVGGEGIYEQYF.

V and J are TRBV28 and TRBJ1-5, with a possible D match to TRBD1 (6 bases). This CDR3 comprises 15 residues. The V end lost 6 bases, the J end lost 0 bases, and 12 bases lay between the germline ends. Germline-derived CDR1 and CDR2 are MDHEN and SYDVKM. CDR3 sequence: CASRPQGYSNQPQHF. As DNA, the CDR3 is TGTGCCAGCAGGCCACAGGGTTATAGCAATCAGCCCCAGCATTTT.